The 9 T cell receptor beta chains below come from one sample, sequenced in a study of beta chain features in type 1 diabetes. Study results and caveats: The study found moderately but significantly shorter TCRB CDR3s in all four CD4+ subsets of Type 1 diabetes patients.

These TCRs' antigens remain unknown. Investigators reverse transcribed all isolated RNA, so they sequenced expressed TCRB transcripts. Assay: immunoSEQ multiplex PCR; the TCRdb copy retains only in-frame clones and omits some. This sample has about 650,000 clones, with 9.5% to 15% found just once. Material for sequencing was naive CD4+ T cells from blood. These receptors originate from a man aged 25-45 years with type 1 diabetes.

This chain connects TRBV4-3 to TRBJ1-5; no firm D call. V lost 1 base, J lost 9 bases, and 13 bases lay in between. From germline, CDR1 is LGHNA and CDR2 YSLEER. The CDR3 has 14 residues. Here the CDR3 DNA reads TGCGCCAGCAGCCAAGGAAGCGACTTTGGGCCCCAGCATTTT. Amino acid sequence: CASSQGSDFGPQHF.

This clone was observed a few times. The chain is built from TRBV7-9 and TRBJ1-1; D is ambiguous. Germline CDR1 and CDR2: SEHNR and FQNEAQ (reference sequence). The CDR3 totals 14 residues. V dropped 5 bases and J dropped 0 bases, with 10 bases sitting between them. The CDR3 sequence: CASSPQMLNTEAFF. Here the CDR3 DNA reads TGTGCCAGCAGCCCACAGATGCTGAACACTGAAGCTTTCTTT.

The chain is built from TRBV19 and TRBJ2-1; 11 bases match TRBD2. The CDR3 is made up of 15 amino acids. The germline V gene has CDR1 LNHDA and CDR2 SQIVND (reference sequence). The junction had 3 bases not matched to a gene; V was cut back by 5 bases and J by 3 bases. CDR3 sequence (DNA): TGTGCCAGTAGTGGACTAGCGGGTCTCTACAATGAGCAGTTCTTC. This encodes CASSGLAGLYNEQFF. Full variable domain (outside the CDR3, taken from reference TRBV19 and TRBJ2-1): DGGITQSPKYLFRKEGQNVTLSCEQNLNHDAMYWYRQDPGQGLRLIYYSQIVNDFQKGDIAEGYSVSREKKESFPLTVTSAQKNPTAFYLCASSGLAGLYNEQFFGPGTRLTVL.

This clone was detected only once. The chain uses TRBV27 and TRBJ1-2; unclear D gene. CDR1 and CDR2 from the germline V gene are MNHEY and SMNVEV (reference sequence). CDR3 size: 13 residues. V lost 1 base to trimming and J lost 3 bases, with 6 bases between them. The CDR3 is CASSLYPHYGYTF. CDR3 nucleotide sequence: TGTGCCAGCAGTTTATATCCCCACTATGGCTACACCTTC.

This clone was picked up a small number of times. V usage is TRBV29-1 and J usage is TRBJ2-1; TRBD1 agrees at 9 bases. Per germline, CDR1 SQVTM and CDR2 ANQGSEA. Trimming removed 5 bases from V and 2 bases from J; junction bases left unmatched: 4. CDR3 length: 14 amino acids. CDR3 DNA: TGCAGCGTTAGGGACAGGGCCCCCTACAATGAGCAGTTCTTC. The encoded protein is CSVRDRAPYNEQFF.

This clone was picked up a small number of times. The identical CDR3 is also encoded by other nucleotide sequences in the sample. This chain joins TRBV9 and TRBJ2-2, with D tentatively TRBD1 or TRBD2 (5 bases each). From germline, CDR1 is SGDLS and CDR2 YYNGEE. Trimming left V 4 bases short and J 2 bases short, with 9 bases between. This CDR3 contains 14 residues. CDR3: CASSLGPNTGELFF. CDR3 coding DNA: TGTGCCAGCAGCCTGGGACCTAACACCGGGGAGCTGTTTTTT.

This clone has only a few counts. The V and J genes are TRBV5-1 and TRBJ1-2, with unresolved D. This CDR3 has 9 amino acids. In germline, CDR1 is SGHRS, CDR2 YFSETQ. V was shortened by 8 bases and J by 4 bases, with 3 bases between the two germline ends. CDR3 nucleotides: TGCGCCAGGATCTATGGCTACACCTTC. It is translated as CARIYGYTF.

This clone was counted only a few times. Here the CDR3 reads CASSVAGRGTTEAFF. The CDR3, as DNA: TGTGCCAGCAGCGTAGCAGGCAGGGGGACCACTGAAGCTTTCTTT. The J gene is TRBJ1-1, the V gene TRBV9; 7 positions match TRBD1. CDR1 SGDLS and CDR2 YYNGEE come from the germline V gene. J lost 4 bases, V lost 0 bases, and 6 bases had no gene match. This CDR3 comprises 15 residues.

The chain recombines TRBV18 with TRBJ2-7, with 13 bases identical to TRBD2. This CDR3 is 18 amino acids long. Trimming at V came to 3 bases and at J to 1 base, leaving 9 bases not matched to a gene. Germline-derived CDR1 and CDR2 are KGHSH and LQKENI. The chain's CDR3 is CASSPEGLAGEPSYEQYF. In DNA, the CDR3 is TGTGCCAGCTCACCCGAAGGACTAGCGGGGGAACCTTCCTACGAGCAGTACTTC.